The 13 T cell receptor beta chains presented below share a single source sample, sequenced in a study of circulating CD8 cells and anti-PD-1 response in melanoma. Four subsets defined by PD-1 and/or TIGIT were sorted from live CD3+CD8+TCRalphabeta+ cells. The QIAseq Immune Repertoire TCR panel built the libraries from 15 ng of total RNA. MiXCR was run by TCRdb on the reads, yielding one entry per CDR3 protein. This table holds under 1,200 distinct CDR3 sequences, roughly 8.1% found once. The sequencing used CD8+ T cells from PBMCs, collected at baseline or after one month of anti-PD-1 therapy (not recorded which). The source of these receptors is a human donor with melanoma.

Within the sample, this clonotype is medium-sized (0.01 to 0.1%). This sequence joins TRBV19 and TRBJ1-6; no firm D call. Germline CDR1 reads LNHDA; CDR2 reads SQIVND (reference sequence). The V and J ends lost 3 bases and 2 bases respectively, with 8 bases between them. There are 15 residues in the CDR3. Written as DNA, the CDR3 is TGTGCCAGTAGTATTGGAGGAACCTATAATTCACCCCTCCACTTT. Residues: CASSIGGTYNSPLHF.

This clonotype is classed as large. The chain recombines TRBV19 with TRBJ1-4, with D hard to call. V shed 5 bases and J shed 7 bases, with 11 bases lying between them. This CDR3 contains 13 residues. The V gene's germline CDR1 is LNHDA and CDR2 SQIVND (reference sequence). CDR3 protein: CASSPRNIEKLFF. Written as DNA, the CDR3 is TGTGCCAGTAGTCCCCGGAACATTGAAAAACTGTTTTTT.

This clonotype rates as large. J is TRBJ2-7 and V is TRBV5-6; a possible D gene is TRBD2 (5 bases). The V gene's germline CDR1 is SGHDT and CDR2 YYEEEE. V was cut by 3 bases and J by 6 bases, with 7 bases left in between. This CDR3 spans 11 amino acids. The DNA of the CDR3 is TGTGCCAGCAGCTCGGGGATCGAGCAGTACTTC. This encodes CASSSGIEQYF.

This clonotype is labeled medium-sized. The rearrangement uses TRBV19 and TRBJ2-7; D not resolved. The CDR3 contains 13 residues. Deletions cut 6 bases from V and 3 bases from J, with 12 bases between. Germline V gene lookup returns CDR1 LNHDA and CDR2 SQIVND (reference sequence). CDR3 nucleotides: TGTGCCAGTAGACCAGGACCGGACTACGAGCAGTACTTC. It encodes CASRPGPDYEQYF.

Within the sample, this clonotype is medium-sized (0.01 to 0.1%). The CDR3 region is CASSQAGGGSYEQYF. CDR3 in DNA: TGTGCCAGCAGCCAGGCAGGGGGCGGGTCCTACGAGCAGTACTTC. The V call is TRBV7-3, the J call TRBJ2-7; 8 nucleotides line up with TRBD1. V lost 5 bases, J lost 1 base, and 7 bases stayed unmatched. CDR3 length: 15 amino acids. The V gene's germline CDR1 is SGHTA and CDR2 FQGTGA.

This clonotype is labeled as medium-sized. The chain is built from TRBV19 and TRBJ1-5, with D possibly TRBD1 on 5 matching bases. The CDR3 sequence is 13 residues long. V lost 8 bases to trimming and J lost 0 bases, with 8 bases between them. Germline lookup yields CDR1 LNHDA and CDR2 SQIVND (reference sequence). The CDR3 DNA reads TGTGCCAGTGTTGGGACTAGCAATCAGCCCCAGCATTTT. It specifies CASVGTSNQPQHF. The whole variable domain, filled in from reference TRBV19 and TRBJ1-5, reads DGGITQSPKYLFRKEGQNVTLSCEQNLNHDAMYWYRQDPGQGLRLIYYSQIVNDFQKGDIAEGYSVSREKKESFPLTVTSAQKNPTAFYLCASVGTSNQPQHFGDGTRLSIL.

By sample fraction, this clonotype is medium-sized (0.01 to 0.1%). The CDR3 here is CASSYEVGNEQFF. CDR3 bases: TGTGCCAGCAGTTACGAGGTAGGGAATGAGCAGTTCTTC. V usage is TRBV6-5 and J usage is TRBJ2-1; unclear D gene. V lost 2 bases and J lost 7, with 9 bases in between. CDR1 is MNHEY, CDR2 SVGAGI, per germline. This CDR3 contains 13 residues.

This clonotype is medium-sized within its sample. The chain links TRBV12-3 or TRBV12-4 to TRBJ2-4; either TRBD1 or TRBD2 may supply D (6 bases each). CDR3 length: 15 residues. The V and J ends lost 5 bases and 8 bases respectively, with 19 bases between them. CDR3 amino acids: CASSPHGGSIDIQYF. CDR3 bases: TGTGCCAGCAGTCCTCACGGGGGCTCGATTGACATTCAGTACTTC.

This clonotype ranks as medium-sized. The chain combines TRBV9 with TRBJ2-3, with 11 bases that match TRBD1. CDR1 SGDLS and CDR2 YYNGEE come from the germline V gene. Trimming took 2 bases from V and 3 from J; bases not matched to a gene: 14. The CDR3 runs to 19 residues. The CDR3 sequence is CASSVSRFSGTGGTDTQYF. The CDR3 DNA reads as TGTGCCAGCAGCGTCTCCCGTTTCTCCGGGACAGGGGGGACAGATACGCAGTATTTT. Full variable domain (missing parts from reference TRBV9 and TRBJ2-3): DSGVTQTPKHLITATGQRVTLRCSPRSGDLSVYWYQQSLDQGLQFLIQYYNGEERAKGNILERFSAQQFPDLHSELNLSSLELGDSALYFCASSVSRFSGTGGTDTQYFGPGTRLTVL.

The rearrangement uses TRBV24-1 and TRBJ2-1; D is unclear. The germline V and J ends were trimmed by 2 bases and 2 bases, with 9 bases remaining between them. The CDR3 totals 15 residues. Germline V gene sequence: CDR1 KGHDR, CDR2 SFDVKD. CDR3 nucleotides: TGTGCCACCAGTGATTCCACGTACCCCTACAATGAGCAGTTCTTC. Its translation is CATSDSTYPYNEQFF.

In this sample, this clonotype is medium-sized. V usage is TRBV10-3 and J usage is TRBJ2-3, with 8 bases fitting TRBD1. V lost 7 bases, J lost 0 bases, and 12 bases stayed unmatched. Germline values: CDR1 ENHRY, CDR2 SYGVKD. This CDR3 spans 17 amino acids. This CDR3 reads CAINSPQGGASTDTQYF. The CDR3 DNA reads TGTGCCATCAATAGTCCACAGGGGGGTGCAAGCACAGATACGCAGTATTTT.

The chain couples TRBV19 to TRBJ1-5, with D hard to call. Per germline, CDR1 LNHDA and CDR2 SQIVND (reference sequence). V was cut by 3 bases and J by 2 bases, with 17 bases left in between. The CDR3 sequence is 17 residues long. DNA for the CDR3: TGTGCCAGTAGTATGGGGTTCACAAATCGGGGCAATCAGCCCCAGCATTTT. Its translation is CASSMGFTNRGNQPQHF.

This clonotype qualifies as medium-sized (0.01 to 0.1%). The V gene is TRBV10-3, the J gene TRBJ2-3, with D possibly matching TRBD1 (5 bases). Per the germline V gene, CDR1 is ENHRY and CDR2 is SYGVKD. There are 15 residues in the CDR3. Deletions cut 6 bases from V and 0 bases from J, with 13 bases between. CDR3 loop: CAIRPTATSTDTQYF. DNA for the CDR3: TGTGCCATCAGGCCGACAGCTACTAGCACAGATACGCAGTATTTT.